The 32 T cell receptor beta chains presented below share a single source sample, sequenced in a study of T cells in women clearing cervical HPV infection. Sequenced by immunoSEQ multiplex PCR; TCRdb stores in-frame clones only, minus some. The table for this sample gives about 30,000 clones. The material sequenced was blood buffy coat. These receptors originate from a woman aged 18 to 75 with a cervical HPV16 infection that either progressed to CIN3+ or cleared (not recorded which).

About this clone: The read ends 3 residues shy of where the CDR3 ends; the end is completed using the germline J gene. The J gene is TRBJ2-5, the V gene TRBV9; no clear D gene. V was cut by 0 bases and J by 2 bases, with 5 bases left in between. Per the germline V gene, CDR1 is SGDLS and CDR2 is YYNGEE. The CDR3 totals 13 residues. The CDR3 loop is CASSVDSQETQYF. CDR3 bases read: TGTGCCAGCAGCGTAGACAGTCAAGAGACC.

CDR3 amino acids: CASRGLALGTQYF. The covered CDR3 bases are TGTGCCAGCAGAGGACTAGCTTTAGGGACC. This chain connects TRBV2 to TRBJ2-5; TRBD2 agrees at 8 bases. With the read ending 3 residues before the CDR3 end, the germline J gene is used to fill in that end. This CDR3 contains 13 residues. Germline CDR1 reads SNHLY; CDR2 reads FYNNEI. Losses at the gene ends were 6 bases for V and 7 bases for J; bases not matched to a gene: 7.

With regard to this clone: The CDR3 end falls 3 residues outside the read, so it is completed with the germline J gene. The chain joins TRBV5-1 to TRBJ1-6, with 8 bases fitting TRBD1. With 2 bases clipped from V and 7 bases from J, the junction kept 5 bases outside the gene matches. This CDR3 comprises 15 residues. Looked up from germline, CDR1 is SGHRS and CDR2 is YFSETQ. The CDR3 here is CASSLGQGSNSPLHF. CDR3 DNA (partial): TGCGCCAGCAGCTTAGGACAGGGCTCGAATTCACCC.

Comment on this clone: The DNA ends 3 residues before the CDR3 does, and the rest of the CDR3 is filled in from the germline J gene. This chain joins TRBV30 and TRBJ1-2; 7 bases fit TRBD1. CDR1 and CDR2 from the germline V gene are GTSNPN and SVGIG (reference sequence). This CDR3 spans 16 amino acids. Trimming took 0 bases from V and 2 from J; bases not matched to a gene: 9. The CDR3 spells CAWSVVGTARNYGYTF. Partial CDR3 DNA: TGTGCCTGGAGTGTAGTTGGGACAGCGAGGAACTATGGC.

CDR3 DNA, as far as it was read: TGTGCCAGTATTCTACAGGGGACA. It encodes CASILQGT. The whole CDR3 protein reads CASILQGTAFF. The chain uses TRBV19 and TRBJ1-1; 7 bases fit TRBD1. Read coverage stops 3 residues before the CDR3 terminus; the germline J gene supplies the remainder. CDR1 is LNHDA, CDR2 SQIVND, per germline (reference sequence). The length of the CDR3 is 11 residues. Together with reference TRBV19 and TRBJ1-1, the CDR3 gives the full variable domain: DGGITQSPKYLFRKEGQNVTLSCEQNLNHDAMYWYRQDPGQGLRLIYYSQIVNDFQKGDIAEGYSVSREKKESFPLTVTSAQKNPTAFYLCASILQGTAFFGQGTRLTVV.

On this clone: The sequenced fragment ends 3 residues before the CDR3 boundary, so the rest is inferred from the germline J gene. This chain joins TRBV2 and TRBJ1-2; TRBD1 might be the D (6 bases). Trimming pared 5 bases from V and 2 bases from J, leaving 9 bases between. The CDR3 sequence is 13 residues long. CDR1 and CDR2 from the germline V gene are SNHLY and FYNNEI. This chain's CDR3 is CASSTDRNYGYTF. CDR3 bases read: TGTGCCAGCAGTACGGACAGAAACTATGGC.

A word on this clone: Read coverage stops 3 residues before the CDR3 terminus; the germline J gene supplies the remainder. The chain links TRBV20-1 to TRBJ2-7; the D gene is possibly TRBD1 (5 bases). The CDR3 covers 13 residues. CDR1 and CDR2 (germline): DFQATT, SNEGSKA (reference sequence). V was pared by 5 bases and J by 0 bases, with 11 bases between. The covered CDR3 bases are TGCAGTGCTGTAGGGGCAAGCTCCTACGAG. The encoded protein is CSAVGASSYE. The entire CDR3 reads CSAVGASSYEQYF.

On this clone itself: Read data end 3 residues before the CDR3 end; the end is taken from the germline J gene. The chain combines TRBV20-1 with TRBJ2-3, with TRBD2 matching over 15 bases. Germline trimming cut 0 bases from V and 8 bases from J; bases unmatched to any gene: 3. The CDR3 extends over 15 amino acids. Germline assignment: CDR1 DFQATT and CDR2 SNEGSKA (reference sequence). The sequenced part of the CDR3 DNA is TGCAGTGCTAGAGATGTGGGACTAGCGGGAGGTACG. Its protein is CSARDVGLAGGT. The whole CDR3 protein is CSARDVGLAGGTQYF.

Comment on this clone: The read ends 3 residues shy of where the CDR3 ends; the end is completed using the germline J gene. This chain links TRBV2 with TRBJ1-5; 7 bases line up with TRBD1. J lost 4 bases, V lost 0 bases, and 9 bases had no gene match. Germline V gene sequence: CDR1 SNHLY, CDR2 FYNNEI. The CDR3 runs 17 residues. The CDR3 protein is CASSEAGIDRVNQPQHF. The sequenced part of the CDR3 DNA is TGTGCCAGCAGTGAAGCGGGGATAGACAGGGTAAATCAGCCC.

A remark on this clone: With the read ending 3 residues before the CDR3 end, the germline J gene is used to fill in that end. The chain carries TRBV7-6 and TRBJ2-1, with D perhaps matching TRBD2 (5 bases). Trimming pared 5 bases from V and 4 bases from J, leaving 12 bases between. The germline V gene has CDR1 SGHVS and CDR2 FNYEAQ. The length of the CDR3 is 14 residues. The CDR3 protein is CASSRGSAYNEQFF. The sequenced part of the CDR3 DNA is TGTGCCAGCAGCAGAGGTAGCGCTTACAATGAG.

Note on this clone: The read stops 3 residues short of the end of the CDR3; the missing end is completed from the germline J gene. This sample includes further DNA sequences coding for the same CDR3. The chain has TRBV4-2 and TRBJ2-5, with 13 bases matching TRBD2. V dropped 4 bases and J dropped 1; count of bases not matched to a gene: 18. This CDR3 spans 21 amino acids. Germline CDR1 is LGHNA and CDR2 is YNFKEQ. CDR3 in amino acids: CASSRMTPRTSGSFVQETQYF. The DNA read from the CDR3 is TGTGCCAGCAGCCGAATGACCCCTAGGACTAGCGGGAGTTTTGTCCAAGAGACC.

Points on this clone: The read halts 3 residues ahead of the CDR3 end, with the missing end drawn from the germline J gene. V gene TRBV7-9 combines with J gene TRBJ2-1, with 13 bases aligning to TRBD2. The CDR3 spans 15 residues. Trimming removed 7 bases from V and 5 bases from J; junction bases left unmatched: 5. From germline, CDR1 is SEHNR and CDR2 FQNEAQ (reference sequence). The CDR3 protein is CASTLGTSGNNEQFF. The sequenced CDR3 bases are TGTGCCAGCACCTTGGGGACTAGCGGGAACAATGAG.

This CDR3 reads CASSLDSGSPDTQYF. Partial CDR3 DNA: TGTGCCAGCAGCTTAGATAGCGGGAGCCCAGATACG. The rearrangement uses TRBV7-3 and TRBJ2-3, with 9 bases matching TRBD2. The read ends 3 residues shy of where the CDR3 ends; the end is completed using the germline J gene. J lost 4 bases, V lost 2 bases, and 4 bases had no gene match. Per the germline V gene, CDR1 is SGHTA and CDR2 is FQGTGA. The CDR3 extends over 15 amino acids.

Comment on this clone: The missing CDR3 end, 3 residues past where the read stops, is filled in from the germline J gene. The chain uses TRBV7-2 and TRBJ2-7, with D perhaps matching TRBD2 (5 bases). Looked up from germline, CDR1 is SGHTA and CDR2 is FQGNSA. The CDR3 consists of 13 residues. V lost 3 bases and J lost 4, with 10 bases in between. The CDR3 reads CASSFIATYEQYF. The CDR3 bases that were read are TGTGCCAGCAGCTTTATAGCGACTTACGAG.

As regards this clone: The read gets to within 3 residues of the CDR3 end, and the germline J gene fills in the rest. The V and J genes are TRBV20-1 and TRBJ2-6; TRBD1 aligns across 7 bases. J gave up 2 bases and V 0 bases, and 7 bases lay outside the gene matches. The CDR3 runs to 17 residues. Germline CDR1 is DFQATT and CDR2 is SNEGSKA (reference sequence). CDR3 sequence: CSARDYTGAAGANVLTF. The covered CDR3 bases are TGCAGTGCTAGAGACTACACAGGGGCGGCTGGGGCCAACGTC.

To note about this clone: The CDR3 extends 3 residues past the end of the read, so its final part is completed from the germline J gene. This sequence joins TRBV20-1 and TRBJ1-2, with 7 bases identical to TRBD1. Germline V gives CDR1 DFQATT, CDR2 SNEGSKA (reference sequence). The CDR3 has 12 amino acids. V dropped 5 bases and J dropped 5; count of bases not matched to a gene: 5. Partial CDR3 DNA: TGCAGTGCTTCCCAGGGGGATTATGGC. Protein sequence: CSASQGDYG. The full-length CDR3 reads as CSASQGDYGYTF.

To note about this clone: The read terminates 3 residues before the CDR3 end, so the remaining end is supplied by the germline J gene. The chain couples TRBV6-1 to TRBJ2-7; 7 positions match TRBD2. The junction had 7 bases not matched to a gene; V was cut back by 0 bases and J by 2 bases. The CDR3 is 16 amino acids. CDR1 and CDR2 from the germline V gene are MNHNS and SASEGT. The CDR3 loop is CASSEAHPGGAYEQYF. CDR3 DNA (partial): TGTGCCAGCAGTGAAGCGCATCCTGGGGGGGCCTACGAG.

A remark on this clone: The DNA ends 3 residues before the CDR3 does, and the rest of the CDR3 is filled in from the germline J gene. The J gene is TRBJ1-2, the V gene TRBV19; TRBD1 matches at 7 bases. With V trimmed by 6 bases and J by 5 bases, 12 bases remained unmatched. Germline assignment: CDR1 LNHDA and CDR2 SQIVND (reference sequence). The CDR3 runs to 15 residues. CDR3 protein: CASRRTSTGSYGYTF. The CDR3 bases that were read are TGTGCCAGTAGGCGCACCTCGACAGGGTCTTATGGC.

Note on this clone: The read terminates 3 residues before the CDR3 end, so the remaining end is supplied by the germline J gene. The chain uses TRBV15 and TRBJ2-7; 7 nucleotides agree with TRBD1. The CDR3 covers 14 residues. The V gene's germline CDR1 is LNHNV and CDR2 YYDKDF (reference sequence). With V trimmed by 8 bases and J by 5 bases, 12 bases remained unmatched. The sequenced CDR3 bases are TGTGCCACCCAGCCGCGACAGGGACGACACGAG. This codes for CATQPRQGRHE. The whole CDR3 sequence reads CATQPRQGRHEQYF.

Note on this clone: The read terminates 3 residues before the CDR3 end, so the remaining end is supplied by the germline J gene. The V and J genes are TRBV6-1 and TRBJ1-5; D might be TRBD1 (6 bases). Deletions cut 2 bases from V and 6 bases from J, with 14 bases between. This CDR3 has 15 residues. Per the germline V gene, CDR1 is MNHNS and CDR2 is SASEGT. This CDR3 is CASSERQGRGQPQHF. Partial CDR3 DNA: TGTGCCAGCAGTGAAAGGCAGGGGAGAGGTCAGCCC.

A word on this clone: The DNA ends 3 residues before the CDR3 does, and the rest of the CDR3 is filled in from the germline J gene. The chain recombines TRBV6-2 or TRBV6-3 with TRBJ1-2; 7 positions agree with TRBD1. Trimming took 4 bases from V and 4 from J; bases not matched to a gene: 6. Germline V lookup: CDR1 MNHEY, CDR2 SVGEGT. The CDR3 is 14 amino acids. CDR3 sequence: CASSSGGTSYGYTF. Partial CDR3 DNA: TGTGCCAGCAGTTCAGGGGGAACTTCCTATGGC.

In the case of this clone: With the read ending 3 residues before the CDR3 end, the germline J gene is used to fill in that end. The V call is TRBV12-3 or TRBV12-4, the J call TRBJ2-7; 11 bases are shared with TRBD2. The CDR3 runs to 16 residues. V was pared by 5 bases and J by 0 bases, with 6 bases of the junction left unmatched. Incomplete CDR3 DNA: TGTGCCAGCAGTCCCTATCTAGCGGGAGGCTCCTACGAG. Translated: CASSPYLAGGSYE. The entire CDR3 is CASSPYLAGGSYEQYF.

Details on this clone: The missing CDR3 end, 3 residues past where the read stops, is filled in from the germline J gene. The gene calls are TRBV7-2 and TRBJ2-5; 12 bases align to TRBD2. This CDR3 contains 14 residues. V shed 3 bases and J 4 bases; nucleotides not matched to a gene: 0. Germline-derived CDR1 and CDR2 are SGHTA and FQGNSA. The chain's CDR3 is CASSLGLAGETQYF. Partial CDR3 DNA: TGTGCCAGCAGCTTGGGACTAGCGGGAGAGACC.

Turning to this clone: The read comes to an end 3 residues before the CDR3 does, leaving the germline J gene to fill in the end. The V and J genes are TRBV4-2 and TRBJ1-4; 7 bases fit TRBD1. V trimming: 4 bases; J trimming: 8 bases; junction bases outside the gene matches: 7. The length of the CDR3 is 14 residues. The germline CDR1 and CDR2 sequences are LGHNA and YNFKEQ. CDR3 amino acids: CASSRGTVDEKLFF. The CDR3 DNA, read in part, is TGTGCCAGCAGCCGTGGGACAGTCGACGAAAAA.

Remarks on this clone: The read falls 3 residues short of the CDR3 end, and the missing part is taken from the germline J gene. J is TRBJ2-7 and V is TRBV20-1; the match to TRBD2 covers 11 bases. The junction had 13 bases not matched to a gene; V was cut back by 5 bases and J by 4 bases. The CDR3 runs 16 residues. The germline V gene encodes CDR1 DFQATT and CDR2 SNEGSKA (reference sequence). The CDR3 bases that were read are TGCAGTGCTGGAGGAACTTTAGCGGGAGGGTTATACGAG. Amino acids: CSAGGTLAGGLYE. The entire CDR3 is CSAGGTLAGGLYEQYF.

With regard to this clone: The read stops 3 residues short of the end of the CDR3; the missing end is completed from the germline J gene. This chain links TRBV11-1 with TRBJ2-3; 7 nucleotides agree with TRBD2. CDR1 SGHAT and CDR2 FQDESV come from the germline V gene (reference sequence). The CDR3 contains 14 residues. The V gene end was trimmed by 5 bases and the J gene end by 3 bases; junction bases not matched to a gene: 5. The CDR3 here is CASSLSGSTDTQYF. The covered CDR3 bases are TGTGCCAGCAGCCTTAGCGGGTCGACAGATACG.

Comment on this clone: The CDR3 is cut off 3 residues early in the read; its end comes from the germline J gene. V gene TRBV12-3 or TRBV12-4 combines with J gene TRBJ2-7, with D tentatively TRBD2 (6 bases). The length of the CDR3 is 14 residues. V was clipped by 4 bases and J by 2 bases, with 12 bases between them. CDR3 bases read: TGTGCCAGCAGTTATAGCGGTGAAGCCTACGAG. Translating gives CASSYSGEAYE. The full CDR3 protein reads CASSYSGEAYEQYF.

About this clone itself: The CDR3 is cut off 3 residues early in the read; its end comes from the germline J gene. The chain links TRBV19 to TRBJ1-2; D uncertain. From germline, CDR1 is LNHDA and CDR2 SQIVND (reference sequence). The CDR3 contains 16 residues. The CDR3 region is CASSIVSSGPYNDYTF. The part of the CDR3 DNA that was read is TGTGCCAGTAGTATAGTCTCTAGCGGGCCCTACAATGAC.

Regarding this clone: The sequence runs out 3 residues before the end of the CDR3; the remainder is reconstructed from the germline J gene. The V and J genes are TRBV19 and TRBJ2-7, with 10 bases fitting TRBD2. The CDR3 consists of 15 residues. CDR1 is LNHDA and CDR2 is SQIVND in the germline V gene (reference sequence). J was trimmed by 3 bases and V by 1 base; bases with no gene match: 3. The CDR3 bases that were read are TGTGCCAGTAGTATAGCAACTAGCGGGGTCTACGAG. Translation: CASSIATSGVYE. The whole CDR3 sequence is CASSIATSGVYEQYF.

CDR3 amino acids: CASSQGTGELFF. The CDR3 DNA, read in part, is TGTGCCAGCTCCCAGGGGACCGGGGAG. The V and J genes are TRBV18 and TRBJ2-2; TRBD1 might be the D (6 bases). With the read ending 3 residues before the CDR3 end, the germline J gene is used to fill in that end. Germline CDR1 and CDR2: KGHSH and LQKENI. This CDR3 is built from 12 residues. Trimming stripped 6 bases from V and 5 bases from J, with 7 bases between.

Points on this clone: The CDR3 end is not reached by the read, which stops 3 residues before it; the germline J gene fills it in. The rearrangement links TRBV7-8 to TRBJ2-2, with a weak D call TRBD1 (6 bases). CDR1 is SGHVS and CDR2 is FQNEAQ in the germline V gene. V lost 11 bases to trimming and J lost 5 bases, with 15 bases between them. This CDR3 has 13 amino acids. CDR3 DNA (partial): TGTGCCGAGAGAGGGGGTTCAACCGGGGAG. As protein: CAERGGSTGE. The complete CDR3 sequence is CAERGGSTGELFF.

Points on this clone: The CDR3 extends 3 residues past the end of the read, so its final part is completed from the germline J gene. The chain joins TRBV6-2 or TRBV6-3 to TRBJ1-2; no definite D call. Per germline, CDR1 MNHEY and CDR2 SVGEGT. CDR3 length: 13 amino acids. This CDR3 reads CASRGPAGYDYTF. The sequenced part of the CDR3 DNA is TGTGCCAGCAGGGGTCCAGCGGGCTACGAC.